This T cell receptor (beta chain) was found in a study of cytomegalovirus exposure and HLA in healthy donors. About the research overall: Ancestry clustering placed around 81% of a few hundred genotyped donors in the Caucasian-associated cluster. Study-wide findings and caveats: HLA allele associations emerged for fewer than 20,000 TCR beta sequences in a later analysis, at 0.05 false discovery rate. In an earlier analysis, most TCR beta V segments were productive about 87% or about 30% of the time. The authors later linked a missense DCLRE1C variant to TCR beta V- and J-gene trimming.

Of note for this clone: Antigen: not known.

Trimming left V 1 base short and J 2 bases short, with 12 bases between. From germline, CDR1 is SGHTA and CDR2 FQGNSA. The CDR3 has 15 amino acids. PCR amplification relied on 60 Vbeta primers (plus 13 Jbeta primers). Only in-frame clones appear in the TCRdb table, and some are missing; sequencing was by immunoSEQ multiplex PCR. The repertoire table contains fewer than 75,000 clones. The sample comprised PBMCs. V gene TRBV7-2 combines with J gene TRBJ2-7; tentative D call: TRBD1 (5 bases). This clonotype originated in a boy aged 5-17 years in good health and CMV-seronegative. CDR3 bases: TGTGCCAGCAGCTTAGACGCTGGACAAACCTACGAGCAGTACTTC. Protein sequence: CASSLDAGQTYEQYF.